The 9 T cell receptor beta chains given below trace back to one sample, sequenced in a study of OX40 agonist ivuxolimab in advanced cancers. Profiling relied on immunoSEQ multiplex PCR, and the TCRdb table lists in-frame clones only, not all of them. The table lists around 77,000 clones, about 92% of them singletons, with 4% to 5% in the top ten. The source material was CD4+ or CD8+ T cells sorted from blood, sampled in a trial of the OX40 agonist ivuxolimab. The receptors come from an adult with an advanced solid tumor such as melanoma, head and neck, liver or kidney cancer.

This chain links TRBV6-5 with TRBJ2-3, with TRBD1 matching 9 bases. V lost 6 bases to trimming and J lost 7 bases; unmatched junction nucleotides: 8. CDR3 length: 14 residues. The germline V gene encodes CDR1 MNHEY and CDR2 SVGAGI. DNA for the CDR3: TGTGCCAGCAGCCCGGACAGGGGAAGGCATACGCAGTATTTT. This translates into CASSPDRGRHTQYF.

The V call is TRBV27, the J call TRBJ2-7, with TRBD1 as a possible D gene (6 bases). The CDR3 spans 15 residues. Germline values: CDR1 MNHEY, CDR2 SMNVEV (reference sequence). V lost 5 bases, J lost 0 bases, and 14 bases lay in between. This chain's CDR3 is CASSPTDSFSYEQYF. CDR3 nucleotides: TGTGCCAGCAGTCCGACGGACAGTTTCTCCTACGAGCAGTACTTC.

V is TRBV6-5 and J is TRBJ2-3; D is ambiguous. V lost 0 bases to trimming and J lost 4 bases, with 8 bases between them. The V gene's germline CDR1 is MNHEY and CDR2 SVGAGI. The CDR3 totals 14 residues. CDR3 in amino acids: CASSYSPHADTQYF. The CDR3 DNA reads TGTGCCAGCAGTTACTCCCCACACGCAGATACGCAGTATTTT.

The chain couples TRBV27 to TRBJ2-1; D unresolved. This CDR3 comprises 14 residues. Germline V gene sequence: CDR1 MNHEY, CDR2 SMNVEV (reference sequence). V was trimmed by 6 bases and J by 3 bases, leaving 12 bases between them. The CDR3 loop reads CASSLAANYNEQFF. The CDR3 nucleotides are TGTGCCAGCAGCTTGGCGGCTAACTACAATGAGCAGTTCTTC.

V and J are TRBV27 and TRBJ1-1; maybe TRBD1 (6 bases). This CDR3 spans 15 amino acids. The V gene lost 8 bases and the J gene lost 1 base, with 17 bases spanning the gap. From germline, CDR1 is MNHEY and CDR2 SMNVEV (reference sequence). CDR3 amino acids: CASGSGGARNTEAFF. The CDR3 coding sequence is TGTGCCAGCGGGTCGGGGGGCGCACGGAACACTGAAGCTTTCTTT.

This rearrangement joins TRBV19 to TRBJ2-2; possibly TRBD1 for D (5 bases). There are 14 residues in the CDR3. Trimming took off 8 bases at V and 6 bases at J, with 16 bases between the two ends. In germline, CDR1 is LNHDA, CDR2 SQIVND (reference sequence). The CDR3 is CASSFGQGAGELFF. In DNA, the CDR3 is TGTGCCAGTTCTTTCGGACAAGGGGCCGGGGAGCTGTTTTTT. Full variable domain (remainder filled in from reference TRBV19 and TRBJ2-2): DGGITQSPKYLFRKEGQNVTLSCEQNLNHDAMYWYRQDPGQGLRLIYYSQIVNDFQKGDIAEGYSVSREKKESFPLTVTSAQKNPTAFYLCASSFGQGAGELFFGEGSRLTVL.

The rearrangement uses TRBV5-1 and TRBJ2-1; 8 nucleotides align to TRBD2. V was clipped by 3 bases and J by 9 bases; unmatched bases: 11. Germline lookup yields CDR1 SGHRS and CDR2 YFSETQ. There are 15 residues in the CDR3. The CDR3 DNA follows: TGCGCCAGCAGCTCCGGTCGAGCGGGAGCGGTTGAGCAGTTCTTC. Its translation is CASSSGRAGAVEQFF.

The V and J genes are TRBV6-5 and TRBJ2-7, with 12 nucleotides matching TRBD1. The CDR3 covers 13 residues. The V and J ends lost 8 bases and 2 bases, in that order; junction bases with no gene match: 1. The V gene's germline CDR1 is MNHEY and CDR2 SVGAGI. The CDR3 region has the DNA TGTGCCAGCGGGGACAGGGGGCCCTACGAGCAGTACTTC. Translation gives CASGDRGPYEQYF.

V gene TRBV13 combines with J gene TRBJ2-3, with 10 positions matching TRBD2. Germline CDR1 reads PRHDT; CDR2 reads FYEKMQ (reference sequence). V shed 5 bases, J shed 0 bases, and the junction held 14 bases outside the gene matches. The CDR3 spans 19 residues. This CDR3 reads CASSPPWVAGGSSTDTQYF. The CDR3 coding sequence is TGTGCCAGCAGCCCCCCTTGGGTAGCGGGAGGCTCTAGCACAGATACGCAGTATTTT.